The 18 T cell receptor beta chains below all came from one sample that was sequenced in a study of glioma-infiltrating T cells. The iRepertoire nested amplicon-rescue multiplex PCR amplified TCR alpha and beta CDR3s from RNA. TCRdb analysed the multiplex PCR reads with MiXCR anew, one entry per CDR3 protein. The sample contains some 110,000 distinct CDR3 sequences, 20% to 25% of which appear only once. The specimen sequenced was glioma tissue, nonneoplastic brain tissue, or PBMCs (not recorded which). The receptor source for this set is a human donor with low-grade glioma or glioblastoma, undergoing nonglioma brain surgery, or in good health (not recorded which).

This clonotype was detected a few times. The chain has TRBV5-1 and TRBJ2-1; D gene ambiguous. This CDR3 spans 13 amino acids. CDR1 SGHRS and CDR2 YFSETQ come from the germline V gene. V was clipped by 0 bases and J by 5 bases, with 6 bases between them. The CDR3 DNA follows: TGCGCCAGCAGCTTGGATACTAACAATGAGCAGTTCTTC. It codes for CASSLDTNNEQFF.

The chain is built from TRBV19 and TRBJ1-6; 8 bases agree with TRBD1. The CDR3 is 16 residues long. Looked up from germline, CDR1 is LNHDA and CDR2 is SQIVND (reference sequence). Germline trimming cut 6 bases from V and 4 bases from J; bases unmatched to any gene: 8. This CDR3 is CASSSGQGRYNSPLHF. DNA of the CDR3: TGTGCCAGTAGCTCCGGACAGGGACGGTATAATTCACCCCTCCACTTT.

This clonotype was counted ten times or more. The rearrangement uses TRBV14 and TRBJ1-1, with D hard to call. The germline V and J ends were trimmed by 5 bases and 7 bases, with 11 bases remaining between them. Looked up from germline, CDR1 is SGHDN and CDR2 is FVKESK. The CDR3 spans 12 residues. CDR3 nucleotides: TGTGCCAGCAGCAAGTCGAGGGTTGAAGCTTTCTTT. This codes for CASSKSRVEAFF. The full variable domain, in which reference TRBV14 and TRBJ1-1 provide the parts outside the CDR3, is EAGVTQFPSHSVIEKGQTVTLRCDPISGHDNLYWYRRVMGKEIKFLLHFVKESKQDESGMPNNRFLAERTGGTYSTLKVQPAELEDSGVYFCASSKSRVEAFFGQGTRLTVV.

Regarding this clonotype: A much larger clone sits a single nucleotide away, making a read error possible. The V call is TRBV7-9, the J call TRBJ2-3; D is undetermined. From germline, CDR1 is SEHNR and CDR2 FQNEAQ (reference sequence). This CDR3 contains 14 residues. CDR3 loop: CAGSSHGETDTQYF. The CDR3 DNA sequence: TGTGCCGGCAGCTCACACGGAGAGACAGATACGCAGTATTTT.

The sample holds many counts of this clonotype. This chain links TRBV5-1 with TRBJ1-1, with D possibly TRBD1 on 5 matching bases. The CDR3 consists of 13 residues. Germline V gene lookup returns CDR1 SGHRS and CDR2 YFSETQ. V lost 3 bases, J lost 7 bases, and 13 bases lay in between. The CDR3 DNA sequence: TGCGCCAGCAGCTCCCGGGACGGTGATGAAGCTTTCTTT. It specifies CASSSRDGDEAFF.

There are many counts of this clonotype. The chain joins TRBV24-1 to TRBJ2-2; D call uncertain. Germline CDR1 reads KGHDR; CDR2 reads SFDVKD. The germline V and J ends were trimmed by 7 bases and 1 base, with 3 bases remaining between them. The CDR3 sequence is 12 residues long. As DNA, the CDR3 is TGTGCCACCAGGGGGAACACCGGGGAGCTGTTTTTT. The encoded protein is CATRGNTGELFF.

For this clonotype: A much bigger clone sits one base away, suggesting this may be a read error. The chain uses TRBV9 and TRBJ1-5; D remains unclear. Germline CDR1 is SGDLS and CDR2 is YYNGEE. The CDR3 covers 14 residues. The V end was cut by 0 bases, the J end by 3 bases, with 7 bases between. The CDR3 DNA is TGTGCCAGCAGCGTAGGGCAGTACAATCAGCCCCAGCATTTT. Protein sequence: CASSVGQYNQPQHF.

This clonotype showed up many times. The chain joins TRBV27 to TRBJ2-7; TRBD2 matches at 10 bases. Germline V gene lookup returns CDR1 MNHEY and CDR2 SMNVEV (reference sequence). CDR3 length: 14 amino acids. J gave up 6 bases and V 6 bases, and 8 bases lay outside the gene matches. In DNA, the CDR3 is TGTGCCAGCAGCTTAGCGGGAGGTCTTCTCGAGCAGTACTTC. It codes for CASSLAGGLLEQYF.

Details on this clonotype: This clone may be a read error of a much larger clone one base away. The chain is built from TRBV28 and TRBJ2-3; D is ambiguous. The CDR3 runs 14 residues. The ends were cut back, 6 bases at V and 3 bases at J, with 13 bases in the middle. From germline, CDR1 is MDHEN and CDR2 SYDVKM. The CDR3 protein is CASSRLPRTDTQYF. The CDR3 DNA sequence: TGTGCCAGCAGCCGTCTCCCCCGAACAGATACGCAGTATTTT.

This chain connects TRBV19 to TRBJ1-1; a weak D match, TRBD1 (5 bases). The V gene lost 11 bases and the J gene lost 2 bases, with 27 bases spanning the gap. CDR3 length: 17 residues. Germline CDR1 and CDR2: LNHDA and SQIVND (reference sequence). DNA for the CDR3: TGTGCCGGTACCTTACTGCCATGGGGCTCCCTAAACACTGAAGCTTTCTTT. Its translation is CAGTLLPWGSLNTEAFF.

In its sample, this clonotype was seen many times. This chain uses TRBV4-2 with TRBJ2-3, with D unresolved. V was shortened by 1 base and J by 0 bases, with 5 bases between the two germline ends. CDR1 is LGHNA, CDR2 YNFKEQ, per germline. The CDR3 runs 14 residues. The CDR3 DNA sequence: TGTGCCAGCAGCCAAGGAGCTAGCACAGATACGCAGTATTTT. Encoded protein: CASSQGASTDTQYF.

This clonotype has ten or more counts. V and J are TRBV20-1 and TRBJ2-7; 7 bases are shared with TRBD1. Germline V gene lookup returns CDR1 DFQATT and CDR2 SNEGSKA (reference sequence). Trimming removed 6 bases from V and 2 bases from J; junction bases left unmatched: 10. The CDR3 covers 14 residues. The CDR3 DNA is TGCAGTGCAAGTGACAGGGCCGCAGCCTACGAGCAGTACTTC. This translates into CSASDRAAAYEQYF.

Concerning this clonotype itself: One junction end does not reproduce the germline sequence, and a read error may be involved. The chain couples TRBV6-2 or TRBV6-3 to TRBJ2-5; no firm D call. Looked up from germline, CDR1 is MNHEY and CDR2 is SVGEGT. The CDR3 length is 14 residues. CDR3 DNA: TGCGCCAGCATCCGCGGACGAGACCAAGAGACCCAGTACTTC. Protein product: CASIRGRDQETQYF.

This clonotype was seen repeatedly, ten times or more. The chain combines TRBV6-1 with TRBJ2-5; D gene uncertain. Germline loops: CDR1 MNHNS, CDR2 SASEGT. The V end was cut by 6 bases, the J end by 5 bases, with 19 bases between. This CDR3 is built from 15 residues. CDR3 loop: CASSPRPPVSETQYF. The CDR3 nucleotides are TGTGCCAGCAGCCCCCGCCCTCCGGTTTCGGAGACCCAGTACTTC.

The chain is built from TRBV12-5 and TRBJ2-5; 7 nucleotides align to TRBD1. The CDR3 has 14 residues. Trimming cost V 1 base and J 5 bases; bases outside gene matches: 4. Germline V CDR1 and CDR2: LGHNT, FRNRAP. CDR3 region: CASGLADRVETQYF. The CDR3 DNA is TGTGCTAGTGGTTTGGCCGACAGGGTCGAGACCCAGTACTTC.

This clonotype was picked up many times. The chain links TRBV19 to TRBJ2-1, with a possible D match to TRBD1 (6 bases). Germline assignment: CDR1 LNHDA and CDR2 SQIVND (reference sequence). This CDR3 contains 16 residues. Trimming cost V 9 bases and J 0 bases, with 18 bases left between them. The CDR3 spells CASRAGESSSYNEQFF. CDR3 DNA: TGTGCCAGCCGGGCAGGGGAGTCGAGCTCCTACAATGAGCAGTTCTTC.

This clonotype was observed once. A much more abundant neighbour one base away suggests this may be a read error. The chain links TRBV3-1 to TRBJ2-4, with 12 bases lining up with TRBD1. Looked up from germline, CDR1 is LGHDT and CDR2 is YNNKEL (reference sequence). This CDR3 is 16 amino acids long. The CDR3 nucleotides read TGTGCCAACAGCCCTGAGGGACAGGGGGCATCTTACATTCAGTACTTC. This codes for CANSPEGQGASYIQYF.

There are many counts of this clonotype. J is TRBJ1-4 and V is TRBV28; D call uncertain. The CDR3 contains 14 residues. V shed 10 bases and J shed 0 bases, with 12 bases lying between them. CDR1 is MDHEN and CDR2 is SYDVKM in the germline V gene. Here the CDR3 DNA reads TGTGCCATCGGTGACGTTTCAACTAATGAAAAACTGTTTTTT. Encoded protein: CAIGDVSTNEKLFF.